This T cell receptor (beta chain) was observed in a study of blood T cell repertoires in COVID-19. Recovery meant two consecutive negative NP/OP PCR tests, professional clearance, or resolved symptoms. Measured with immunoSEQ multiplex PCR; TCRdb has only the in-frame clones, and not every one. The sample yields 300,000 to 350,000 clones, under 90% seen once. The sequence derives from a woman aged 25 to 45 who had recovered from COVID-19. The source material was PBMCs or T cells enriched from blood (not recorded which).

The CDR3 bases are TGTGCCAGCAGTTCACAGGGGTTCCCCCCCGAAGCTTTCTTT. Translated: CASSSQGFPPEAFF. The V and J genes are TRBV27 and TRBJ1-1; TRBD1 aligns across 7 bases. The germline V gene has CDR1 MNHEY and CDR2 SMNVEV (reference sequence). V gave up 4 bases and J gave up 8 bases; unmatched junction bases: 10. This CDR3 has 14 amino acids.